A single sample gave rise to the 7 T cell receptor beta chains below, sequenced in a study of sequential checkpoint blockade in melanoma. Profiling relied on immunoSEQ multiplex PCR, and the TCRdb table lists in-frame clones only, not all of them. The sample has about 18,000 clones, 55% to 80% seen once. Described treatment: randomized to nivolumab then ipilimumab (arm A) or the reverse (arm B). This sample comprised CD8+ T cells sorted from blood (inferred from file names), obtained from a patient given nivolumab and ipilimumab in sequence. These receptors originate from a human donor with melanoma.

The CDR3 bases are TGTGCCAGCAGCAACCGACAGGGTATTAATGGCTACACCTTC. Translation: CASSNRQGINGYTF. The genes are TRBV7-8 and TRBJ1-2; 7 bases are a match to TRBD1. There are 14 residues in the CDR3. The trim removed 5 bases at V and 6 bases at J, leaving 9 bases unmatched. Germline CDR1 reads SGHVS; CDR2 reads FQNEAQ.

The chain recombines TRBV6-5 with TRBJ1-4; the D is unclear. Germline values: CDR1 MNHEY, CDR2 SVGAGI. V was shortened by 2 bases and J by 7 bases, with 8 bases between the two germline ends. The CDR3 is made up of 13 amino acids. CDR3 in amino acids: CASSYLGGEKLFF. The DNA of the CDR3 is TGTGCCAGCAGTTACCTGGGAGGTGAAAAACTGTTTTTT.

This chain connects TRBV27 to TRBJ1-5, with D perhaps matching TRBD1 (5 bases). V shed 3 bases and J shed 3 bases, with 9 bases lying between them. The CDR3 sequence is 14 residues long. Germline V CDR1 and CDR2: MNHEY, SMNVEV (reference sequence). This CDR3 is CASSFGADNQPQHF. CDR3 sequence (DNA): TGTGCCAGCAGTTTTGGGGCTGACAATCAGCCCCAGCATTTT.

The chain couples TRBV29-1 to TRBJ2-7, with D possibly matching TRBD1 (5 bases). The CDR3 sequence is 15 residues long. V gave up 2 bases and J gave up 0 bases, with 14 bases separating them. Per the germline V gene, CDR1 is SQVTM and CDR2 is ANQGSEA. For the CDR3, the DNA is TGCAGCGTTGAAACCACAGGTCGTAACTCCTACGAGCAGTACTTC. It translates to CSVETTGRNSYEQYF.

The chain has TRBV11-2 and TRBJ2-5; 9 positions match TRBD2. The J call may be faulty, since TRBJ2-7 better matches the DNA end. The CDR3 extends over 16 amino acids. CDR1 SGHAT and CDR2 FQNNGV come from the germline V gene. The CDR3 spells CASSLDRAGGVYEQYF. The CDR3 DNA is TGTGCCAGCAGCTTAGATCGCGCGGGGGGGGTCTACGAGCAGTACTTC.

This chain connects TRBV28 to TRBJ1-5; tentative D call: TRBD1 (6 bases). The V end lost 7 bases, the J end lost 2 bases, and 12 bases lay between the germline ends. Per the germline V gene, CDR1 is MDHEN and CDR2 is SYDVKM. The CDR3 length is 14 residues. The CDR3 nucleotides read TGTGCCAGCAAAAGGGGGAGCCGCAATCAGCCCCAGCATTTT. Its translation: CASKRGSRNQPQHF.

The rearrangement links TRBV19 to TRBJ1-1; D not certain. Germline V gene sequence: CDR1 LNHDA, CDR2 SQIVND (reference sequence). V was trimmed by 1 base and J by 6 bases, leaving 6 bases between them. This CDR3 is 12 amino acids long. CDR3 in DNA: TGTGCCAGTAGTATAGCTCAGTCTGAAGCTTTCTTT. The encoded protein is CASSIAQSEAFF.